Below are 19 T cell receptor beta chains sequenced from a single sample in a study of chemoradiotherapy in HPV16-positive cancers. The repertoire was sequenced with immunoSEQ multiplex PCR; TCRdb's copy has only in-frame clones and lacks some. The sample lists 15,000 to 20,000 clones; 90% to 95% were seen once. Material: blood, obtained from a patient who underwent chemoradiotherapy. These receptors were collected from a human donor with HPV-associated anogenital cancer.

The chain combines TRBV5-6 with TRBJ1-2; no reliable D call. Trimming removed 8 bases from V and 2 bases from J, with 10 bases in between. The CDR3 spans 12 residues. Germline lookup yields CDR1 SGHDT and CDR2 YYEEEE. The CDR3, as DNA: TGTGCCAGTTCAAGAGGCAACTATGGCTACACCTTC. This gives the protein CASSRGNYGYTF.

The rearrangement uses TRBV11-2 and TRBJ2-2; the D gene could be TRBD1 or TRBD2 (5 bases each). The CDR3 extends over 15 amino acids. V dropped 3 bases and J dropped 5 bases, with 13 bases sitting between them. Per the germline V gene, CDR1 is SGHAT and CDR2 is FQNNGV. CDR3 in amino acids: CASSFTGPRTGELFF. DNA for the CDR3: TGTGCCAGCAGCTTTACGGGGCCGCGGACCGGGGAGCTGTTTTTT.

V gene TRBV6-1 combines with J gene TRBJ1-2; the D is unclear. CDR1 is MNHNS and CDR2 is SASEGT in the germline V gene. Between the trimmed V and J ends, which lost 6 bases and 7 bases, there was a span of 12 bases. The CDR3 consists of 12 residues. The CDR3 nucleotides are TGTGCCAGCAGGGAATACGAAGGTGGCTACACCTTC. This gives the protein CASREYEGGYTF.

The rearrangement links TRBV7-9 to TRBJ1-4, with D tentatively TRBD1 (6 bases). Germline assignment: CDR1 SEHNR and CDR2 FQNEAQ (reference sequence). Trimming cost V 0 bases and J 0 bases, with 11 bases left between them. This CDR3 is 17 amino acids long. CDR3 sequence (DNA): TGTGCCAGCAGCTTAGCACAGGGATTTTCAACTAATGAAAAACTGTTTTTT. The encoded protein is CASSLAQGFSTNEKLFF.

The CDR3 nucleotides are TGTGCCACCAGGGGAGGGGGTGGTGAAAAACTGTTTTTT. It specifies CATRGGGGEKLFF. This chain links TRBV6-1 with TRBJ1-4, with D perhaps matching TRBD1 (6 bases). The germline V and J ends were trimmed by 10 bases and 7 bases, with 16 bases remaining between them. The CDR3 covers 13 residues. Germline CDR1 reads MNHNS; CDR2 reads SASEGT.

The chain is built from TRBV9 and TRBJ1-2; 9 bases map to TRBD1. With 3 bases clipped from V and 0 bases from J, the junction kept 3 bases outside the gene matches. The germline CDR1 and CDR2 sequences are SGDLS and YYNGEE. The CDR3 has 15 amino acids. Written as DNA, the CDR3 is TGTGCCAGCAGCGCGGGACAGGGACCTAACTATGGCTACACCTTC. Translating gives CASSAGQGPNYGYTF. The complete variable domain, with remaining parts taken from reference TRBV9 and TRBJ1-2, reads DSGVTQTPKHLITATGQRVTLRCSPRSGDLSVYWYQQSLDQGLQFLIQYYNGEERAKGNILERFSAQQFPDLHSELNLSSLELGDSALYFCASSAGQGPNYGYTFGSGTRLTVV.

This chain uses TRBV7-9 with TRBJ1-1; D is ambiguous. Trimming took 2 bases from V and 2 from J, leaving 15 bases between them. Germline V gene lookup returns CDR1 SEHNR and CDR2 FQNEAQ (reference sequence). This CDR3 has 16 residues. The CDR3 DNA reads TGTGCCAGCAGCTTACTCGATTGGGGTTTTAACACTGAAGCTTTCTTT. Protein product: CASSLLDWGFNTEAFF.

The chain employs TRBV29-1 and TRBJ1-2, with a possible D match to TRBD1 (5 bases). The CDR3 spans 14 residues. The germline gives CDR1 SQVTM, CDR2 ANQGSEA. Trimming took 2 bases from V and 0 from J, leaving 10 bases between them. Here the CDR3 DNA reads TGCAGCGTTGAATTGGCAGGGCCTAACTATGGCTACACCTTC. Its translation is CSVELAGPNYGYTF.

The chain employs TRBV7-6 and TRBJ2-5; 7 bases fit TRBD2. Germline trimming cut 8 bases from V and 5 bases from J; bases unmatched to any gene: 2. The length of the CDR3 is 11 residues. Germline V gives CDR1 SGHVS, CDR2 FNYEAQ. The CDR3 DNA sequence: TGTGCCAGCCAAGCGGGGGAGACCCAGTACTTC. Its protein is CASQAGETQYF.

The gene calls are TRBV15 and TRBJ2-2, with TRBD1 matching 8 bases. CDR3 length: 14 residues. Germline V CDR1 and CDR2: LNHNV, YYDKDF (reference sequence). Trimming at V came to 6 bases and at J to 1 base, leaving 1 base not matched to a gene. The CDR3 nucleotides are TGTGCCACCAGAGGGACAGGGAACACCGGGGAGCTGTTTTTT. Translated: CATRGTGNTGELFF.

The chain is built from TRBV5-6 and TRBJ2-7, with D hard to call. V was shortened by 1 base and J by 2 bases, with 13 bases between the two germline ends. Germline CDR1 reads SGHDT; CDR2 reads YYEEEE. The CDR3 loop spans 15 amino acids. CDR3 loop: CASSLSAGMAYEQYV. The CDR3 DNA reads as TGTGCCAGCAGCTTGAGTGCAGGTATGGCCTACGAGCAGTACGTC.

The chain links TRBV10-3 to TRBJ2-1; TRBD2 might be the D (7 bases). Germline CDR1 reads ENHRY; CDR2 reads SYGVKD. The V and J ends lost 10 bases and 4 bases respectively, with 20 bases between them. This CDR3 is built from 15 residues. CDR3 DNA: TGTGCCACCGTCCCGGCGGGGGCACCTTACAATGAGCAGTTCTTC. Encoded protein: CATVPAGAPYNEQFF.

This chain connects TRBV15 to TRBJ2-3, with 9 bases fitting TRBD2. The CDR3 loop spans 22 amino acids. V trimming: 0 bases; J trimming: 2 bases; junction bases outside the gene matches: 21. Germline CDR1 is LNHNV and CDR2 is YYDKDF (reference sequence). CDR3: CATSRDVHGKSGGGGATDTQYF. The CDR3 DNA is TGTGCCACCAGCAGAGATGTCCATGGGAAGAGTGGCGGCGGGGGGGCCACAGATACGCAGTATTTT.

The V call is TRBV7-9, the J call TRBJ2-1; TRBD2 might be the D (5 bases). The CDR3 loop spans 13 amino acids. V lost 3 bases, J lost 8 bases, and 11 bases lay in between. The germline gives CDR1 SEHNR, CDR2 FQNEAQ (reference sequence). Written as DNA, the CDR3 is TGTGCCAGCAGCTTCACTAGTTTTGATGAGCAGTTCTTC. Amino acids: CASSFTSFDEQFF.

V and J are TRBV7-8 and TRBJ2-1; the D is unclear. Germline V gene data show CDR1 as SGHVS and CDR2 as FQNEAQ. Trimming left V 2 bases short and J 8 bases short, with 13 bases between. This CDR3 is 14 amino acids long. CDR3 nucleotides: TGTGCCAGCAGCTTAAGAAGGGTAGTCGATGAGCAGTTCTTC. Its translation is CASSLRRVVDEQFF.

The gene calls are TRBV7-9 and TRBJ2-5; maybe TRBD2 (6 bases). The germline V and J ends were trimmed by 0 bases and 3 bases, with 8 bases remaining between them. CDR3 length: 14 amino acids. The germline V gene encodes CDR1 SEHNR and CDR2 FQNEAQ (reference sequence). The CDR3 sequence is CASSLAGGKETQYF. The CDR3 DNA is TGTGCCAGCAGCTTAGCGGGGGGAAAAGAGACCCAGTACTTC.

This clone showed up just once. CDR3 in amino acids: CASSLSVGLSPYGYTF. In DNA, the CDR3 is TGTGCCAGCAGTTTATCTGTGGGTCTTAGTCCCTATGGCTACACCTTC. V gene TRBV28 combines with J gene TRBJ1-2; unclear D gene. From germline, CDR1 is MDHEN and CDR2 SYDVKM. The CDR3 is 16 residues long. Trimming took off 1 base at V and 4 bases at J, with 16 bases between the two ends.

J is TRBJ1-4 and V is TRBV5-4; 8 bases line up with TRBD1. CDR3 length: 14 residues. Germline trimming cut 2 bases from V and 7 bases from J; bases unmatched to any gene: 4. Germline CDR1 SGHNT, CDR2 YYREEE (reference sequence). CDR3 loop: CASSFDRGGEKLFF. In nucleotides, the CDR3 is TGTGCCAGCAGCTTCGACAGGGGAGGTGAAAAACTGTTTTTT. The full variable domain, completed using reference TRBV5-4 and TRBJ1-4, is ETGVTQSPTHLIKTRGQQVTLRCSSQSGHNTVSWYQQALGQGPQFIFQYYREEENGRGNFPPRFSGLQFPNYSSELNVNALELDDSALYLCASSFDRGGEKLFFGSGTQLSVL.

J is TRBJ2-4 and V is TRBV18; 10 nucleotides align to TRBD1. Germline CDR1 and CDR2: KGHSH and LQKENI. This CDR3 has 17 residues. V lost 3 bases to trimming and J lost 4 bases; unmatched junction nucleotides: 9. CDR3 bases: TGTGCCAGCTCACCTACACCGGACAGGGGGGTTAAAAACATTCAGTACTTC. Translating gives CASSPTPDRGVKNIQYF.